One and the same sample provided the 22 T cell receptor beta chains below, sequenced in a study of blood T cells in healthy people across ages. A second about 7 to 11 cycle PCR used barcoded and J-beta primers. Via MiXCR, TCRdb re-called the 5' RACE reads, giving one row per CDR3 protein. The data hold hundreds of thousands of distinct CDR3 sequences, with under 35% observed a single time. The source material was blood. The receptors derive from a woman older than 75 in good health.

This clonotype was recorded many times. The rearrangement links TRBV7-9 to TRBJ2-3, with TRBD2 identical over 12 bases. Germline values: CDR1 SEHNR, CDR2 FQNEAQ (reference sequence). With 5 bases clipped from V and 5 bases from J, the junction kept 8 bases outside the gene matches. The CDR3 has 16 residues. The DNA of the CDR3 is TGTGCCAGCAGCCCCCCCACTAGCGGGGGGCTAGATACGCAGTATTTT. Protein product: CASSPPTSGGLDTQYF.

The sample holds a few counts of this clonotype. A much larger clonotype is one base distant, so this may be a read error. The CDR3 DNA sequence: TGTGCCACCAGCAGAGCTACCGGGACAGTGAGCACAGGTACGCAGTATTTT. Protein: CATSRATGTVSTGTQYF. The chain carries TRBV15 and TRBJ2-3; TRBD1 matches 7 bases. This CDR3 comprises 17 residues. Germline V gives CDR1 LNHNV, CDR2 YYDKDF (reference sequence). The variable domain in full, with the rest retrieved from reference TRBV15 and TRBJ2-3, is DAMVIQNPRYQVTQFGKPVTLSCSQTLNHNVMYWYQQKSSQAPKLLFHYYDKDFNNEADTPDNFQSRRPNTSFCFLDIRSPGLGDTAMYLCATSRATGTVSTGTQYFGPGTRLTVL.

This clonotype has a count of ten or more. The chain has TRBV20-1 and TRBJ2-1; a possible D gene is TRBD1 (6 bases). CDR1 and CDR2 from the germline V gene are DFQATT and SNEGSKA (reference sequence). Trimming took 6 bases from V and 5 from J, leaving 11 bases between them. The CDR3 covers 12 residues. This CDR3 reads CSAPDSNNEQFF. The CDR3 DNA is TGCAGTGCCCCGGACAGCAACAATGAGCAGTTCTTC.

This clonotype occurred a few times. One base away lies a much larger clone, so this may be a sequencing read error. The rearrangement links TRBV30 to TRBJ2-5; 7 positions agree with TRBD2. The CDR3 spans 11 residues. The germline V gene encodes CDR1 GTSNPN and CDR2 SVGIG (reference sequence). After removal of 4 bases from V and 11 bases from J, the junction contained 7 bases not matched to a gene. The CDR3 here is CAWTLAVEQYF. The CDR3 DNA reads as TGTGCCTGGACTCTAGCGGTTGAGCAGTACTTC.

As concerns this clonotype: A much larger clone lies a single base off, so this may be a read error. The rearrangement links TRBV5-1 to TRBJ2-3; a possible D gene is TRBD2 (5 bases). This CDR3 region has 15 residues. Germline V gene sequence: CDR1 SGHRS, CDR2 YFSETQ. The CDR3 reads CANSLTAVGTDTQYF. Written as DNA, the CDR3 is TGCGCCAACAGCTTAACAGCGGTGGGCACAGATACGCAGTATTTT.

Many counts were recorded for this clonotype. The V and J genes are TRBV12-3 or TRBV12-4 and TRBJ2-7, with TRBD2 identical over 7 bases. V lost 6 bases to trimming and J lost 4 bases; unmatched junction nucleotides: 6. The CDR3 is 13 amino acids. The CDR3 loop reads CASSQSGVYEQYF. The CDR3 nucleotides are TGTGCCAGCAGCCAGAGCGGGGTATACGAGCAGTACTTC.

Comment on this clonotype: This may stem from a read error, because a much larger clone lies one nucleotide away. The chain links TRBV7-9 to TRBJ1-1, with D perhaps TRBD1 (5 bases). Germline assignment: CDR1 SEHNR and CDR2 FQNEAQ (reference sequence). The V gene lost 5 bases and the J gene lost 1 base, with 23 bases spanning the gap. CDR3 length: 18 amino acids. The DNA of the CDR3 is TGTGCCAGCAGCCCCCCCGGCGGGGGGTCGAGGCGGAACACTGAAGCTTTCTTT. This translates into CASSPPGGGSRRNTEAFF. The complete variable domain, with remaining parts taken from reference TRBV7-9 and TRBJ1-1, reads DTGVSQNPRHKITKRGQNVTFRCDPISEHNRLYWYRQTLGQGPEFLTYFQNEAQLEKSRLLSDRFSAERPKGSFSTLEIQRTEQGDSAMYLCASSPPGGGSRRNTEAFFGQGTRLTVV.

The J gene is TRBJ2-7, the V gene TRBV7-2, with 9 bases lining up with TRBD1. The CDR3 sequence is 16 residues long. The germline CDR1 and CDR2 sequences are SGHTA and FQGNSA. Losses at the gene ends were 2 bases for V and 2 bases for J; bases not matched to a gene: 7. The CDR3 region has the DNA TGTGCCAGCAGCTTAATCCCGGGACAGGGCCCCTACGAGCAGTACTTC. Translated: CASSLIPGQGPYEQYF. Supplemented by reference TRBV7-2 and TRBJ2-7, the full variable domain reads GAGVSQSPSNKVTEKGKDVELRCDPISGHTALYWYRQSLGQGLEFLIYFQGNSAPDKSGLPSDRFSAERTGGSVSTLTIQRTQQEDSAVYLCASSLIPGQGPYEQYFGPGTRLTVT.

The J gene is TRBJ1-2, the V gene TRBV6-2 or TRBV6-3; TRBD1 agrees at 9 bases. This CDR3 contains 15 residues. Per the germline V gene, CDR1 is MNHEY and CDR2 is SVGEGT. V trimming: 6 bases; J trimming: 4 bases; junction bases outside the gene matches: 9. The CDR3 DNA is TGTGCCAGCAGGACGGCGGGACAGGGCTTCTATGGCTACACCTTC. This encodes CASRTAGQGFYGYTF.

The table lists this clonotype with a count of one. It may be a read error: a sequence one base away is much more abundant. The rearrangement joins TRBV27 to TRBJ2-4; 12 positions agree with TRBD2. The CDR3 is 19 residues long. Germline trimming cut 5 bases from V and 13 bases from J; bases unmatched to any gene: 24. From germline, CDR1 is MNHEY and CDR2 SMNVEV (reference sequence). CDR3 sequence: CASSHRGLAGGPVPNEQYF. DNA for the CDR3: TGTGCCAGCAGTCACAGGGGGCTAGCGGGGGGGCCGGTTCCTAATGAGCAGTACTTC.

Of note for this clonotype: Germline and junction disagree at one end, which may indicate a read error. The chain links TRBV9 to TRBJ2-5; no firm D call. This CDR3 comprises 16 residues. The germline V gene has CDR1 SGDLS and CDR2 YYNGEE. CDR3 in DNA: TGTGTCAGCAGCGTAGCCGGTGGGGTTCGCCAAGAGACCCAGTACTTC. Its translation is CVSSVAGGVRQETQYF.

This clonotype was detected ten times or more. This chain links TRBV7-2 with TRBJ2-3; TRBD1 aligns across 7 bases. The germline V gene has CDR1 SGHTA and CDR2 FQGNSA. The CDR3 has 15 amino acids. Trimming removed 5 bases from V and 1 base from J; junction bases left unmatched: 6. CDR3 bases: TGTGCCAGCAGCCCAGGGGGACACGGCACAGATACGCAGTATTTT. Its protein product is CASSPGGHGTDTQYF.

This clonotype was detected ten times or more. This chain connects TRBV29-1 to TRBJ1-1; no reliable D call. Trimming removed 8 bases from V and 3 bases from J, with 10 bases in between. The CDR3 runs to 11 residues. Germline CDR1 is SQVTM and CDR2 is ANQGSEA. The CDR3 DNA reads TGCAGCTACCACTCGGACACTGAAGCTTTCTTT. It translates to CSYHSDTEAFF.

This clonotype was counted between two and nine times. The gene calls are TRBV29-1 and TRBJ1-4; D may be TRBD1 (5 bases). The ends were cut back, 0 bases at V and 8 bases at J, with 16 bases in the middle. From germline, CDR1 is SQVTM and CDR2 ANQGSEA. This CDR3 spans 15 amino acids. The CDR3 here is CSVEDQAGTGEKLFF. DNA of the CDR3: TGCAGCGTTGAAGACCAAGCCGGGACGGGAGAAAAACTGTTTTTT.

The gene calls are TRBV27 and TRBJ2-3, with 10 positions matching TRBD1. There are 16 residues in the CDR3. Germline loops: CDR1 MNHEY, CDR2 SMNVEV (reference sequence). With V trimmed by 1 base and J by 6 bases, 7 bases remained unmatched. CDR3 in DNA: TGTGCCAGCAGTTTATTGGGTGACAGGGGGCTGGATACGCAGTATTTT. Translated: CASSLLGDRGLDTQYF.

This clonotype was recorded at least ten times. The chain is built from TRBV20-1 and TRBJ2-5; 7 positions match TRBD1. The V gene's germline CDR1 is DFQATT and CDR2 SNEGSKA (reference sequence). Germline trimming cut 4 bases from V and 3 bases from J; bases unmatched to any gene: 8. The CDR3 totals 14 residues. CDR3 residues: CSAKMMDRKETQYF. The CDR3, as DNA: TGCAGTGCTAAGATGATGGACAGGAAAGAGACCCAGTACTTC.

The rearrangement links TRBV27 to TRBJ1-4; TRBD1 aligns across 10 bases. Unmatched junction bases numbered 5, after V lost 4 bases and J lost 9 bases. This CDR3 comprises 14 residues. In germline, CDR1 is MNHEY, CDR2 SMNVEV (reference sequence). CDR3 DNA sequence: TGTGCCAGCAGTTCGACAGGGGGCTCGAAAAAACTGTTTTTT. Translated: CASSSTGGSKKLFF.

On this clonotype itself: At one of its ends the junction is not consistent with the germline gene, which may arise from a read error. The chain recombines TRBV7-2 with TRBJ2-5, with TRBD2 matching over 11 bases. CDR1 and CDR2 (germline): SGHTA, FQGNSA. The CDR3 sequence is 15 residues long. CDR3 sequence reads: CISSLAGLAVETQYF. The CDR3 nucleotides are TGTATCAGCAGCTTAGCGGGACTAGCGGTAGAGACCCAGTACTTC. Variable domain in full (rest from reference TRBV7-2 and TRBJ2-5): GAGVSQSPSNKVTEKGKDVELRCDPISGHTALYWYRQSLGQGLEFLIYFQGNSAPDKSGLPSDRFSAERTGGSVSTLTIQRTQQEDSAVYLCISSLAGLAVETQYFGPGTRLLVL.

At least ten counts were recorded for this clonotype. The V and J genes are TRBV6-2 or TRBV6-3 and TRBJ1-2; 9 bases map to TRBD1. Germline CDR1 is MNHEY and CDR2 is SVGEGT. The CDR3 sequence is 15 residues long. V lost 5 bases and J lost 3; bases outside the gene matches: 7. CDR3 amino acids: CASSRGTGLDYGYTF. The CDR3 DNA reads as TGTGCCAGCAGTCGAGGGACAGGGTTGGACTATGGCTACACCTTC.

The table lists this clonotype with many counts. This sequence joins TRBV9 and TRBJ2-7, with D unclear. V was clipped by 0 bases and J by 0 bases, with 7 bases between them. Per the germline V gene, CDR1 is SGDLS and CDR2 is YYNGEE. CDR3 length: 14 residues. The CDR3 loop is CASSVVGNSYEQYF. Here the CDR3 DNA reads TGTGCCAGCAGCGTAGTGGGTAACTCCTACGAGCAGTACTTC.

This clonotype showed up many times. The V and J genes are TRBV3-1 and TRBJ2-5; the D gene is possibly TRBD2 (5 bases). The CDR3 loop spans 15 amino acids. V lost 0 bases, J lost 2 bases, and 10 bases lay in between. The germline CDR1 and CDR2 sequences are LGHDT and YNNKEL (reference sequence). The CDR3: CASSQDFGGQETQYF. The CDR3 DNA reads as TGTGCCAGCAGCCAAGACTTCGGAGGACAAGAGACCCAGTACTTC.

On this clonotype itself: This may be a read error, as it is one base from a much larger clone. This chain links TRBV4-3 with TRBJ2-3; 7 positions match TRBD1. Germline CDR1 LGHNA, CDR2 YSLEER. The length of the CDR3 is 16 residues. Here the CDR3 DNA reads TGCGCCAGCAGCCAAGCCCCCCCAGGGGGAGCAGATACGCGGTATTTT. Translated: CASSQAPPGGADTRYF.